This T cell receptor (beta chain) emerged from a study of T cells in Graves' hyperthyroidism and ophthalmopathy. From RNA transcripts, TCR beta CDR3 regions were amplified. The HTBI primer set drove a first-round RT-PCR of the TCR CDR3. A single record per CDR3 protein comes from TCRdb applying MiXCR to the multiplex PCR reads. The sample lists a few hundred thousand distinct CDR3 sequences, roughly 25% occurring once. The V gene end was trimmed by 2 bases and the J gene end by 6 bases; junction bases not matched to a gene: 8. The germline CDR1 and CDR2 sequences are MNHEY and SMNVEV (reference sequence). CDR3 length: 16 residues. This clonotype occurred many times. Its target is not known. Diagnoses used clinical symptoms, serum thyroxine and TRAb, thyroid ultrasound and orbital computed tomography. Overall study findings and caveats: Researchers found most expanded thyroid clonotypes above 0.001 in blood as well.

This receptor was obtained from a man aged 50 to 60 with Graves' hyperthyroidism. The V gene is TRBV27, the J gene TRBJ2-1; TRBD2 aligns across 9 bases. The source material was blood. CDR3 sequence reads: CASSLAGGPVGNEQFF. The CDR3 nucleotides read TGTGCCAGCAGTTTAGCGGGAGGGCCAGTGGGCAATGAGCAGTTCTTC.